Here is one TCR beta chain with its context. Its matching antigen is unknown. CDR1 is SGDLS and CDR2 is YYNGEE in the germline V gene. The CDR3 is 13 residues long. Trimming removed 4 bases from V and 8 bases from J, with 15 bases in between. TCRdb re-derived calls from the 5' RACE reads in MiXCR, one entry per CDR3 protein. Of 400,000 to 450,000 distinct CDR3 sequences in the sample, 15% to 20% were seen once. These data belong to a study of T cells after yellow fever vaccination. Points from the study as a whole: The CD4 and CD8 compartments had a small share of their clonotypes in common.

J is TRBJ1-2 and V is TRBV9; perhaps TRBD1 as D (6 bases). Specimen: PBMCs, collected before the yellow fever booster vaccination. This receptor was obtained from a young man who received the YFV17D yellow fever vaccine. CDR3 loop: CASSSDRFSGYTF. The CDR3 DNA sequence: TGTGCCAGCAGCTCCGACAGGTTCTCCGGCTACACCTTC. Drawing the rest from reference TRBV9 and TRBJ1-2, the complete variable domain is DSGVTQTPKHLITATGQRVTLRCSPRSGDLSVYWYQQSLDQGLQFLIQYYNGEERAKGNILERFSAQQFPDLHSELNLSSLELGDSALYFCASSSDRFSGYTFGSGTRLTVV.